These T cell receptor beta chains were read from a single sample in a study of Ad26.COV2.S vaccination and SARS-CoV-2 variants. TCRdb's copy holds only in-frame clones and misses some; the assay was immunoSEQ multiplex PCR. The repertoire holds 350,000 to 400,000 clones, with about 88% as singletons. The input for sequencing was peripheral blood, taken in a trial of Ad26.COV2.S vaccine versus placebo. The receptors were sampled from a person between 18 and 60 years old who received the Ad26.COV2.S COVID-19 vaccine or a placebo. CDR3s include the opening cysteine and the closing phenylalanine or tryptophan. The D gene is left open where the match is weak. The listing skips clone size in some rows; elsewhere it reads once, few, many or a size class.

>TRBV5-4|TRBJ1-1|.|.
TGTGCCAGCAGCTTGGCCGGGCTCTGGGGGACTGAAGCTTTCTTT
CASSLAGLWGTEAFF
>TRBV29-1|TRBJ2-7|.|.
TGCAGCGTGAATGTTGGTGGAAGCCACGAGCAGTACTTC
CSVNVGGSHEQYF
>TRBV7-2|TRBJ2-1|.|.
TGTGCCAGCAGCTTAGAAAGGAGCTGGTTCTTC
CASSLERSWFF
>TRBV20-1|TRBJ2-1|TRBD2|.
TGCAGTGCTAGTCCCAGCGGGGGGCTCAATGAGCAGTTCTTC
CSASPSGGLNEQFF
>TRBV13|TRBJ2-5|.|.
TGTGCCAGCAGCTCCCAGGGTGGGGAGACCCAGTACTTC
CASSSQGGETQYF
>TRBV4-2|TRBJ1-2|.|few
TGTGCCAGCAGCCAAGATCGGATTAACTATGGCTACACCTTC
CASSQDRINYGYTF
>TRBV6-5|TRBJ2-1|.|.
TGTGCCAGCAGTTACTCGGGGCCAGGGGAGGAGCAGTTCTTC
CASSYSGPGEEQFF
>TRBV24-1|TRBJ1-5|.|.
TGTGCCACCAGTGATTCCACTGACTATCAGCCCCAGCATTTT
CATSDSTDYQPQHF
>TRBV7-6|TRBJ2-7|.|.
TGTGCCAGCAGCCACTTTGGGTACGAGCAGTACTTC
CASSHFGYEQYF
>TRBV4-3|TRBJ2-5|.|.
TGCGCCAGCAGCCAAGAGATAGGAGGGGGGGCCAGGGAGACCCAGTACTTC
CASSQEIGGGARETQYF
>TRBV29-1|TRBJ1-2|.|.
TGCAGCGTTTGGACGGCTAACTATGGCTACACCTTC
CSVWTANYGYTF
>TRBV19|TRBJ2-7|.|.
TGTGCCAGTAGTATCTCCAGGGTAGGCGAGCAGTACTTC
CASSISRVGEQYF
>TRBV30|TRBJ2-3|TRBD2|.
TGTGCCTGGAGTCGGCTAGCGGGGTACCTCACAGATACGCAGTATTTT
CAWSRLAGYLTDTQYF
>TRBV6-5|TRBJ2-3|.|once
TGTGCCAGCACTTTAGGGCAGACCTCCACGCAGTATTTT
CASTLGQTSTQYF
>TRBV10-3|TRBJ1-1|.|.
TGTGCCATCAGTGAATCGAGGGTAAGGGGGAACACTGAAGCTTTCTTT
CAISESRVRGNTEAFF
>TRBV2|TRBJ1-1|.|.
TGTGCCAGCAGGGCGACTTTCACTGAAGCTTTCTTT
CASRATFTEAFF
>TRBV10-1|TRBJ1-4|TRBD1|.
TGCGCCAGCAGTGGGGGGACAGGGCGAGAAAAACTGTTTTTT
CASSGGTGREKLFF
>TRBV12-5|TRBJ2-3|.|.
TGTGCTAGTGGCCCATCCGGGACAGATACGCAGTATTTT
CASGPSGTDTQYF
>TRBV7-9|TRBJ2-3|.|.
TGTGCCAGCAGCTTAGCTGGGAACCCAACAGATACGCAGTATTTT
CASSLAGNPTDTQYF
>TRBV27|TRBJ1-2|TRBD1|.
TGTGCCAGCAGTTCAGGGGGCGCTCCCTATGGCTACACCTTC
CASSSGGAPYGYTF
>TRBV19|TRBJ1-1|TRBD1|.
TGTGCCACTAGACAGGGATCGTTCGGTGAAGCTTTCTTT
CATRQGSFGEAFF
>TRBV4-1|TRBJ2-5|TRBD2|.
TGCGCCAGCAGCCAAACACCTAGCGGGGAGGAAGAGACCCAGTACTTC
CASSQTPSGEEETQYF
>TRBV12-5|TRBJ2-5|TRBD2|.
TGTGCTAGTGGTCCAAGCGGGGGTGGGGCCCAGTACTTC
CASGPSGGGAQYF
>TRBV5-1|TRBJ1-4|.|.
TGCGCCAGCAGCTTGGCGGCAGCTAAAAATGAAAAACTGTTTTTT
CASSLAAAKNEKLFF
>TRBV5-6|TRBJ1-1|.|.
TGTGCCAGCAGCTCCCTAGACAGGACCATGAACACTGAAGCTTTCTTT
CASSSLDRTMNTEAFF
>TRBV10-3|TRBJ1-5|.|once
TGTGCCATCAGTGAGTCGATTGGACGGCAGCCCCAGCATTTT
CAISESIGRQPQHF
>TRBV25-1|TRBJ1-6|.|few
TGTGCCAGCAGTGAATCATTCCCGGGGAATAATTCACCCCTCCACTTT
CASSESFPGNNSPLHF
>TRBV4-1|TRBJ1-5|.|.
TGCGCCAGCAGCCCTACAGGGTCGGGGCAGCCCCAGCATTTT
CASSPTGSGQPQHF
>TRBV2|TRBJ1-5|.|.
TGTGCCAGCACCCCGGACCGGGTTCCCAATCAGCCCCAGCATTTT
CASTPDRVPNQPQHF
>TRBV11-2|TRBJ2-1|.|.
TGTGCCAGCAGCTTGTTTAAGTACAATGAGCAGTTCTTC
CASSLFKYNEQFF
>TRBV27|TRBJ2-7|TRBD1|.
TGTGCCAGCAGTCCAGGGGGCCCCTACGAGCAGTACTTC
CASSPGGPYEQYF
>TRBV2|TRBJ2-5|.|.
TGTGCCAGCAGTGAAACAGAAGAGACCCAGTACTTC
CASSETEETQYF
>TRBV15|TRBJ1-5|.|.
TGTGCCACCAGCCATCCCATGGCGGGGAGCAATCAGCCCCAGCATTTT
CATSHPMAGSNQPQHF
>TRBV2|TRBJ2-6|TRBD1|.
TGTGCCAGCAGTGAGATGGGACAGGGATCTGGGGCCAACGTCCTGACTTTC
CASSEMGQGSGANVLTF
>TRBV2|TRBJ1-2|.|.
TGTGCCAGCAGTGATCAGCTTGCGTGGAGTTTGGGTGGCTACACCTTC
CASSDQLAWSLGGYTF